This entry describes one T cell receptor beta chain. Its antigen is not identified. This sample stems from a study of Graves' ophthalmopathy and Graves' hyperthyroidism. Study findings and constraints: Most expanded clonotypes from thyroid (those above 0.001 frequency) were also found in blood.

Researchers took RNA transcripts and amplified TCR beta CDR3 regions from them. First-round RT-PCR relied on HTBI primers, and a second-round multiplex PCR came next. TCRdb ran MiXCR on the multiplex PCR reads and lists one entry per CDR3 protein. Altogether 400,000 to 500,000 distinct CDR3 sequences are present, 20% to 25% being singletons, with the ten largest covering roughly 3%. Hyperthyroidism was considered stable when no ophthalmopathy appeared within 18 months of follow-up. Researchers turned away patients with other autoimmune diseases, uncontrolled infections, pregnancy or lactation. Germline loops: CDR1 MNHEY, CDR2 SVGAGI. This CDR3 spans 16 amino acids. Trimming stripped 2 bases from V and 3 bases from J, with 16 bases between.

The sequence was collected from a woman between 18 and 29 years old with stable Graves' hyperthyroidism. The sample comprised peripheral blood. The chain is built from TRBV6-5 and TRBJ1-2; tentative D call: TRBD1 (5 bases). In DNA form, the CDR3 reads TGTGCCAGCAGTTACGCTTTTTTACCGGGACACTATGGCTACACCTTC. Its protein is CASSYAFLPGHYGYTF.